The 22 T cell receptor beta chains below come from one sample, sequenced in a study of blood T cell repertoires in COVID-19. Produced via immunoSEQ multiplex PCR; TCRdb's table is partial and in-frame only. The table shows about 150,000 clones, with around four fifths occurring only once. The sequencing sample was made of peripheral blood. The receptors derive from a man aged 65 to 79 who had recovered from COVID-19.

This chain uses TRBV29-1 with TRBJ2-7, with 7 bases aligning to TRBD1. This CDR3 region has 12 residues. The trim removed 7 bases at V and 2 bases at J, leaving 5 bases unmatched. CDR1 is SQVTM and CDR2 is ANQGSEA in the germline V gene. The CDR3 reads CSAGQATYEQYF. The CDR3 nucleotides are TGCAGCGCCGGACAGGCGACCTACGAGCAGTACTTC.

This rearrangement joins TRBV13 to TRBJ1-2; 9 bases match TRBD1. Germline loops: CDR1 PRHDT, CDR2 FYEKMQ (reference sequence). The junction had 5 bases not matched to a gene; V was cut back by 5 bases and J by 4 bases. This CDR3 contains 14 residues. This CDR3 is CASSTKTGGYGYTF. The CDR3 DNA reads as TGTGCCAGCAGCACTAAGACAGGGGGCTATGGCTACACCTTC.

The rearrangement uses TRBV18 and TRBJ2-5, with TRBD2 matching 12 bases. CDR3 length: 17 residues. With 0 bases clipped from V and 4 bases from J, the junction kept 6 bases outside the gene matches. Looked up from germline, CDR1 is KGHSH and CDR2 is LQKENI. CDR3 nucleotide sequence: TGTGCCAGCTCACCACCCCCTAGCGGGAGGGCCAGAGAGACCCAGTACTTC. It yields the protein CASSPPPSGRARETQYF.

DNA for the CDR3: TGCAGCGTTGGCAGGGGAGGCACAGATACGCAGTATTTT. This encodes CSVGRGGTDTQYF. This chain connects TRBV29-1 to TRBJ2-3, with D perhaps matching TRBD1 (6 bases). Germline V gene lookup returns CDR1 SQVTM and CDR2 ANQGSEA. V was clipped by 4 bases and J by 1 base, with 9 bases between them. The CDR3 totals 13 residues.

This chain joins TRBV6-2 or TRBV6-3 and TRBJ1-5, with unresolved D. This CDR3 comprises 17 residues. With 0 bases removed from V and 3 bases from J, the gap between germline ends came to 15 bases. Germline V CDR1 and CDR2: MNHEY, SVGEGT. The CDR3 DNA reads TGTGCCAGCAGTTACTCGCGCGGTCCTCCCTACAATCAGCCCCAGCATTTT. Translation: CASSYSRGPPYNQPQHF.

Ten or more counts support this clone. V usage is TRBV19 and J usage is TRBJ2-1, with 12 bases identical to TRBD1. The CDR3 is 13 amino acids. Germline trimming cut 6 bases from V and 11 bases from J; bases unmatched to any gene: 5. Germline assignment: CDR1 LNHDA and CDR2 SQIVND (reference sequence). The CDR3 here is CASSLRDRGQQFF. The CDR3 nucleotides read TGTGCCAGTAGCCTTCGGGACAGGGGGCAGCAGTTCTTC.

The J gene is TRBJ2-2, the V gene TRBV7-9; 12 bases align to TRBD1. Germline V lookup: CDR1 SEHNR, CDR2 FQNEAQ (reference sequence). The V segment lost 10 bases and the J segment 0 bases; nucleotides outside the gene matches: 6. The CDR3 is 16 residues long. CDR3 in amino acids: CATSGTGGSNTGELFF. CDR3 coding DNA: TGTGCCACCTCCGGGACAGGGGGCTCGAACACCGGGGAGCTGTTTTTT.

The V call is TRBV6-6, the J call TRBJ1-1; tentative D call: TRBD1 (5 bases). The CDR3 consists of 13 residues. Germline CDR1 reads MNHNY; CDR2 reads SVGAGI (reference sequence). The V gene lost 5 bases and the J gene lost 5 bases, with 12 bases spanning the gap. Here the CDR3 reads CASSPGLKTEAFF. CDR3 bases: TGTGCCAGCAGTCCGGGACTAAAGACTGAAGCTTTCTTT.

This clone was observed a few times. V usage is TRBV19 and J usage is TRBJ2-7; the match to TRBD2 covers 7 bases. V lost 6 bases and J lost 4; bases outside the gene matches: 3. Germline assignment: CDR1 LNHDA and CDR2 SQIVND (reference sequence). CDR3 length equals 12 residues. CDR3 in amino acids: CASRGTTYEQYF. CDR3 in DNA: TGTGCCAGTAGGGGGACTACTTACGAGCAGTACTTC.

The CDR3 DNA reads as TGTGCCAGCAGTTACGAGCAGGGGGCCACCTACGAGCAGTACTTC. Protein sequence: CASSYEQGATYEQYF. The genes are TRBV6-5 and TRBJ2-7, with TRBD1 matching over 8 bases. The CDR3 has 15 residues. The germline gives CDR1 MNHEY, CDR2 SVGAGI. The V segment lost 2 bases and the J segment 2 bases; nucleotides outside the gene matches: 5.

This clone appeared a single time. The rearrangement joins TRBV30 to TRBJ2-7, with D possibly TRBD1 on 5 matching bases. The V end lost 3 bases, the J end lost 4 bases, and 16 bases lay between the germline ends. Germline CDR1 reads GTSNPN; CDR2 reads SVGIG (reference sequence). This CDR3 is 14 amino acids long. CDR3 nucleotide sequence: TGTGCCTGGAGAAGTCCAGGGCACTCTTACGAGCAGTACTTC. Its protein is CAWRSPGHSYEQYF.

V usage is TRBV27 and J usage is TRBJ2-7; TRBD1 matches at 7 bases. V lost 2 bases, J lost 7 bases, and 11 bases stayed unmatched. CDR1 is MNHEY, CDR2 SMNVEV, per germline (reference sequence). CDR3 length equals 15 residues. The CDR3 DNA sequence: TGTGCCAGCAGTTTAACCACTACCCCAGGGGGAGAGCAGTACTTC. Its translation is CASSLTTTPGGEQYF.

The V call is TRBV5-1, the J call TRBJ2-1, with 7 bases identical to TRBD2. V dropped 1 base and J dropped 2; count of bases not matched to a gene: 6. CDR1 and CDR2 (germline): SGHRS, YFSETQ. This CDR3 is 16 amino acids long. The chain's CDR3 is CASSLSARGAYNEQFF. In DNA form, the CDR3 reads TGCGCCAGCAGCTTGTCGGCTCGGGGGGCCTACAATGAGCAGTTCTTC.

This rearrangement joins TRBV19 to TRBJ2-1; 7 positions agree with TRBD1. Trimming cost V 3 bases and J 1 base; bases outside gene matches: 9. CDR3 size: 17 residues. Germline loops: CDR1 LNHDA, CDR2 SQIVND (reference sequence). The CDR3 reads CASSMLDRADSYNEQFF. CDR3 bases: TGTGCCAGTAGTATGCTTGACAGGGCCGATTCCTACAATGAGCAGTTCTTC.

This clone turned up a few times. The chain uses TRBV9 and TRBJ2-3, with TRBD1 identical over 7 bases. The V and J ends lost 0 bases and 7 bases, in that order; junction bases with no gene match: 8. CDR1 is SGDLS, CDR2 YYNGEE, per germline. The CDR3 length is 15 residues. CDR3 sequence: CASSVVPGGRNTQYF. The CDR3 region has the DNA TGTGCCAGCAGCGTAGTTCCAGGGGGTAGAAATACGCAGTATTTT.

The rearrangement links TRBV18 to TRBJ1-4, with D unresolved. Trimming shortened V by 3 bases and J by 6 bases, and 8 bases separated the two germline ends. This CDR3 region has 13 residues. Germline V CDR1 and CDR2: KGHSH, LQKENI. CDR3 sequence reads: CASSPQVDEKLFF. As DNA, the CDR3 is TGTGCCAGCTCACCTCAGGTGGATGAAAAACTGTTTTTT.

The genes are TRBV5-4 and TRBJ1-1, with 8 bases aligning to TRBD1. Germline CDR1 and CDR2: SGHNT and YYREEE (reference sequence). The CDR3 loop spans 14 amino acids. V was pared by 9 bases and J by 2 bases, with 9 bases of the junction left unmatched. The CDR3 DNA sequence: TGTGCCAACGGACAGGGACTTTTAAACACTGAAGCTTTCTTT. It codes for CANGQGLLNTEAFF.

This rearrangement joins TRBV27 to TRBJ2-5; TRBD2 matches 8 bases. The CDR3 spans 15 residues. Trimming took 7 bases from V and 3 from J; bases not matched to a gene: 10. Germline V CDR1 and CDR2: MNHEY, SMNVEV (reference sequence). This CDR3 reads CASTSTAGGKETQYF. The DNA of the CDR3 is TGTGCCAGCACCTCGACCGCGGGGGGAAAAGAGACCCAGTACTTC.

CDR3 sequence: CASSLGQGYTGELFF. DNA for the CDR3: TGTGCCAGCAGCTTGGGACAGGGATATACCGGGGAGCTGTTTTTT. The chain carries TRBV5-6 and TRBJ2-2; TRBD1 agrees at 7 bases. The V gene's germline CDR1 is SGHDT and CDR2 YYEEEE. V lost 0 bases to trimming and J lost 5 bases; unmatched junction nucleotides: 4. CDR3 length equals 15 residues.

The genes are TRBV12-3 or TRBV12-4 and TRBJ1-3; D gene unclear. V lost 3 bases and J lost 12, with 9 bases in between. The CDR3 extends over 11 amino acids. The chain's CDR3 is CASSLAGSIYF. The DNA for the CDR3 is TGTGCCAGCAGTTTGGCCGGGAGCATATATTTT.

The chain employs TRBV2 and TRBJ2-2, with 8 bases fitting TRBD1. The CDR3 extends over 15 amino acids. The germline V gene has CDR1 SNHLY and CDR2 FYNNEI. J gave up 2 bases and V 6 bases, and 5 bases lay outside the gene matches. The CDR3 nucleotides read TGTGCCAGCAGCAGACAGGGGAGCAACACCGGGGAGCTGTTTTTT. It encodes CASSRQGSNTGELFF. Full variable domain (rest looked up from reference TRBV2 and TRBJ2-2): EPEVTQTPSHQVTQMGQEVILRCVPISNHLYFYWYRQILGQKVEFLVSFYNNEISEKSEIFDDQFSVERPDGSNFTLKIRSTKLEDSAMYFCASSRQGSNTGELFFGEGSRLTVL.

DNA of the CDR3: TGTGCCAGCAGCCAACTGAGCGGGAGCTCCTACAATGAGCAGTTCTTC. Its translation: CASSQLSGSSYNEQFF. The chain links TRBV3-1 (or the pseudogene TRBV3-2) to TRBJ2-1; 8 nucleotides line up with TRBD2. The CDR3 is made up of 16 amino acids. Per germline, CDR1 LGHDT and CDR2 YNNKEL (reference sequence). The V and J ends lost 2 bases and 0 bases, in that order; junction bases with no gene match: 3.